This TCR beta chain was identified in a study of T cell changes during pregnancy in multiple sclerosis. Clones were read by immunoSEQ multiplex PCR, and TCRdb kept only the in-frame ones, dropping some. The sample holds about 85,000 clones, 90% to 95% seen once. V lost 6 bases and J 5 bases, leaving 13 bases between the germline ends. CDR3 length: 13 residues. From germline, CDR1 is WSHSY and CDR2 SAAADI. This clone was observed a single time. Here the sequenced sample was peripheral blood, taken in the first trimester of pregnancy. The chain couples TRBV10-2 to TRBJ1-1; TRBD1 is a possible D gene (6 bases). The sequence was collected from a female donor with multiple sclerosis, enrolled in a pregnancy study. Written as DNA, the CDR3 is TGCGCCAGCAGGCGGGGGGCGTGGACTGAAGCTTTCTTT. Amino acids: CASRRGAWTEAFF.